This TCR beta chain came from a study of blood T cell repertoires in COVID-19 (dated by TCRdb to the early 2020s). About the investigation overall: Samples covering the acute and convalescent phases of COVID-19 were provided by collaborators in the United States, Italy and Spain. The prospective study material was composed of cDNA or gDNA derived from T cells, B-cell-depleted T cells, or PBMCs. Deeply sampled blood TCRbeta repertoires from subjects exposed to, actively infected with, or recovered from COVID-19 were included in the dataset. A freely available public database, intended as a resource for researchers studying the immune response to SARS-CoV-2, is where the repertoires were released. Samples came from the ongoing ImmuneRACE study (first 160 participants) plus 1,254 subjects from 6 global collaborators. Sample metadata almost always included a de-identified subject ID, COVID-19 status, age in years and sex. Where available, HLA class I and class II types were obtained from metadata supplied by the sample provider rather than from assay-based typing.

In the prospective study, participants were about 18 to 95 years old, resided in 25 or so geographic areas of the United States, and were enrolled through a virtual design. To assign participants to cohorts, the prospective study relied on clinical history that participants themselves reported in a screening survey and a study questionnaire. ImmuneRACE Cohort 3 recovered participants were defined by two consecutive negative NP/OP PCR tests, healthcare professional clearance, or symptom resolution. In the prospective study, whole blood, serum and a nasopharyngeal or oropharyngeal swab were collected from each participant by mobile phlebotomists. Prospective study participants could optionally give additional blood draws and questionnaires over an approximately 2-month period. Blood samples from the prospective study were shipped frozen or at room temperature prior to DNA extraction. About this clone: No antigen is known for it. The record has no base qualities; no much larger clone is one base away.

From the cysteine up to the phenylalanine, the CDR3 has a length of 15 residues. Left in the record is the CDR3 DNA by itself, 45 bases read in frame from the first base. V loses 7 bases, J loses 6 bases, and the germline ends lie 21 bases apart. The germline V gene gives CDR1 as MNHEY and CDR2 as SVGAGI. General study outcomes and caveats: How much clinical and demographic metadata was included differed by source and by participant, and the metadata was provided uncurated.

The immunoSEQ Assay, a bias-controlled multiplex PCR, was used to amplify TCRbeta CDR3 regions from genomic DNA. The source study handled its data this way. The number of nucleated cells in each sample was estimated from the amplification of reference gene primers within the assay. Sequence reads were collapsed and filtered to measure the absolute abundance of every unique TCRbeta CDR3 rearrangement. For each sample, productive Simpson clonality was calculated as the square root of Simpson's diversity index across productive rearrangements. This immuneACCESS table, as held by TCRdb, lists in-frame sequences with V and J called but not all clones. Of the missing ones, under half trace to an unresolved V gene in checked studies; the others have no known cause. V, J and clone size are taken as reported in that table, and D and trimming were inferred from the DNA itself. The sample records around 280,000 clones, roughly 89% of which are singletons. The ten largest clones add up to approximately 1.5% of the sample.

What was sequenced was PBMCs or T cells enriched from blood (not recorded which). The source is a woman aged 40-49 years who had recovered from COVID-19. Recombination connected TRBV6-5 to TRBJ1-1; the D region possibly corresponds to TRBD1 (5 bases align). The bases are TGTGCCAGCAACGACCCTGGACGGAAAGGGGCTGAAGCTTTCTTT. It translates to CASNDPGRKGAEAFF.